The sequence of this TCR beta chain was determined in a study of T cells in Graves' hyperthyroidism and ophthalmopathy. Turning to the study itself: Peripheral blood draws took place at initial diagnosis, ahead of any treatment. Study findings and constraints: Onset of ophthalmopathy came a median approximately 6 months after the model predicted it.

As to this clonotype: Its antigen is unidentified.

V dropped 5 bases and J dropped 0 bases, with 17 bases sitting between them. The V gene's germline CDR1 is DFQATT and CDR2 SNEGSKA (reference sequence). CDR3 length equals 16 residues. Amplification yielded TCR beta CDR3 regions, with RNA transcripts as the source. Carried out on the TCR CDR3, a first-round RT-PCR used the HTBI primer set. TCRdb recomputed calls from the multiplex PCR reads with MiXCR, one row per CDR3 protein. In the table there are 500,000 to 600,000 distinct CDR3 sequences, approximately 20% of which are singletons. This rearrangement joins TRBV20-1 to TRBJ1-3; unclear D gene. The TCR was taken from a man aged 35-49 years with Graves' ophthalmopathy. The sample taken for sequencing was blood. As DNA, the CDR3 is TGCAGTGCTTACCCCCTTCGGTCCGGCTCTGGAAACACCATATATTTT. Amino acids: CSAYPLRSGSGNTIYF.